The sequence of this TCR beta chain was determined in a study of blood T cell repertoires in COVID-19. Study-level background: The United States, Italy and Spain were the sources of the acute and convalescent COVID-19 samples. From T cells, B-cell-depleted T cells, or PBMCs came the material, which was cDNA or gDNA.

Per the original methods: Amplifying reference gene primers gave estimates of nucleated cell counts. Sequencing was performed with immunoSEQ multiplex PCR; in TCRdb, only in-frame clones are kept and a portion is missing. V, J and clone size reflect that table, while D and trimming were determined from the DNA. The sample yields approximately 110,000 clones, around 83% seen once. The source material was peripheral blood. The origin of this receptor is a human donor in a cohort sampled during active COVID-19.

CDR3 loop: CASSSPGQGNSPLHF. The CDR3, as DNA: TGTGCCAGCAGCTCCCCGGGACAGGGTAATTCACCCCTCCACTTT. The rearrangement joins TRBV5-4 to TRBJ1-6, with TRBD1 matching 9 bases. The V gene's germline CDR1 is SGHNT and CDR2 YYREEE (reference sequence). Losses at the gene ends were 3 bases for V and 6 bases for J; bases not matched to a gene: 4. The CDR3 contains 15 residues.